This passage covers 28 T cell receptor beta chains from one sample sequenced in a study of blood T cell repertoires in COVID-19. Repertoires were generated with immunoSEQ multiplex PCR, while TCRdb's copy carries only in-frame clones and drops some. The sample shows roughly 95,000 clones, 82% of them seen only once. Sequencing was done on a sample of peripheral blood. These receptors were taken from a man older than 75 with acute or convalescent COVID-19.

The V gene is TRBV4-1, the J gene TRBJ1-2; 7 positions agree with TRBD1. CDR3 length: 13 amino acids. Per the germline V gene, CDR1 is MGHRA and CDR2 is YSYEKL. V was clipped by 4 bases and J by 8 bases; unmatched bases: 7. The CDR3 DNA sequence: TGCGCCAGCAGCCTTTCCACAGGGGTCGGCTACACCTTC. Protein sequence: CASSLSTGVGYTF.

This chain links TRBV6-5 with TRBJ1-3; possibly TRBD1 for D (6 bases). The germline V gene has CDR1 MNHEY and CDR2 SVGAGI. Trimming shortened V by 7 bases and J by 0 bases, and 13 bases separated the two germline ends. CDR3 size: 15 residues. The CDR3 coding sequence is TGTGCCAGCATGAGAGGGACACGCTCTGGAAACACCATATATTTT. It encodes CASMRGTRSGNTIYF.

The chain recombines TRBV2 with TRBJ2-1, with TRBD2 matching 7 bases. V dropped 4 bases and J dropped 4; count of bases not matched to a gene: 7. The CDR3 is 15 residues long. Germline CDR1 is SNHLY and CDR2 is FYNNEI. The CDR3 DNA is TGTGCCAGCAGTGGTGGGCGGGAGTATTACAATGAGCAGTTCTTC. Its translation is CASSGGREYYNEQFF. The full variable domain, completed using reference TRBV2 and TRBJ2-1, is EPEVTQTPSHQVTQMGQEVILRCVPISNHLYFYWYRQILGQKVEFLVSFYNNEISEKSEIFDDQFSVERPDGSNFTLKIRSTKLEDSAMYFCASSGGREYYNEQFFGPGTRLTVL.

The J gene is TRBJ2-3, the V gene TRBV24-1, with D perhaps matching TRBD2 (7 bases). The CDR3 has 15 residues. Germline CDR1 reads KGHDR; CDR2 reads SFDVKD. Trimming removed 8 bases at V and 2 bases at J, with 16 bases between. CDR3 nucleotide sequence: TGTGCCACCACCCGGGGGGCAGCCTCCACAGATACGCAGTATTTT. Protein sequence: CATTRGAASTDTQYF.

The chain joins TRBV7-4 to TRBJ2-7; D call uncertain. CDR1 SGHVT and CDR2 SQSDAQ come from the germline V gene. The CDR3 extends over 14 amino acids. Between the trimmed V and J ends, which lost 3 bases and 4 bases, there was a span of 13 bases. CDR3 DNA sequence: TGTGCCAGCAGCTTGAGGTCTAGTGTGTACGAGCAGTACTTC. Protein product: CASSLRSSVYEQYF.

This rearrangement joins TRBV10-3 to TRBJ2-5; D unclear. Trimming took off 6 bases at V and 2 bases at J, with 13 bases between the two ends. The V gene's germline CDR1 is ENHRY and CDR2 SYGVKD. The CDR3 covers 14 residues. The DNA of the CDR3 is TGTGCCATCAGGGCCGAAATCTGGCAAGAGACCCAGTACTTC. Its protein is CAIRAEIWQETQYF.

This clone has just a few counts. The chain employs TRBV7-8 and TRBJ2-7; D might be TRBD1 (7 bases). The CDR3 has 12 residues. Trimming stripped 8 bases from V and 9 bases from J, with 17 bases between. Germline assignment: CDR1 SGHVS and CDR2 FQNEAQ. As DNA, the CDR3 is TGTGCCAGCCGGCAGGGGGGCGAGGGGCAGTACTTC. Translation gives CASRQGGEGQYF.

The chain joins TRBV7-8 to TRBJ1-1; TRBD1 is a possible D gene (6 bases). CDR3 length equals 14 residues. Germline CDR1 SGHVS, CDR2 FQNEAQ. Trimming removed 5 bases from V and 10 bases from J, with 20 bases in between. CDR3 sequence reads: CASSPTRQALGAFF. CDR3 bases: TGTGCCAGCAGCCCTACCCGACAGGCTTTGGGAGCTTTCTTT.

CDR3 coding DNA: TGTGCCAGCAGCACCGCCCGGACAGGGGATGGCTACACCTTC. Protein: CASSTARTGDGYTF. The gene calls are TRBV7-9 and TRBJ1-2, with 9 bases matching TRBD1. The germline gives CDR1 SEHNR, CDR2 FQNEAQ (reference sequence). Trimming cost V 5 bases and J 6 bases; bases outside gene matches: 7. The CDR3 is 14 amino acids.

The rearrangement joins TRBV5-4 to TRBJ2-1; the D gene is possibly TRBD2 (6 bases). Germline CDR1 and CDR2: SGHNT and YYREEE (reference sequence). Trimming shortened V by 7 bases and J by 4 bases, and 6 bases separated the two germline ends. This CDR3 region has 11 residues. The chain's CDR3 is CASREYNEQFF. In DNA, the CDR3 is TGTGCCAGCCGGGAGTACAATGAGCAGTTCTTC.

This rearrangement joins TRBV7-2 to TRBJ1-6, with 7 bases lining up with TRBD1. V trimming: 8 bases; J trimming: 6 bases; junction bases outside the gene matches: 4. The CDR3 spans 13 residues. In germline, CDR1 is SGHTA, CDR2 FQGNSA. The CDR3 nucleotides are TGTGCCAGCGACGAGGGGGCTAATTCACCCCTCCACTTT. Translating gives CASDEGANSPLHF.

The chain has TRBV27 and TRBJ1-2; 7 nucleotides line up with TRBD1. V lost 11 bases and J lost 6; bases outside the gene matches: 12. This CDR3 comprises 13 residues. Germline V gene sequence: CDR1 MNHEY, CDR2 SMNVEV (reference sequence). The CDR3 spells CAAYPGQGDGYTF. The CDR3 DNA is TGTGCCGCCTACCCCGGGCAGGGGGATGGCTACACCTTC.

The CDR3 DNA sequence: TGTGCCAGCAGTCCTCCGACAGGGGTCCAAGGGGCCTACAATGAGCAGTTCTTC. It encodes CASSPPTGVQGAYNEQFF. The chain combines TRBV6-4 with TRBJ2-1, with 8 bases matching TRBD1. The J segment lost 2 bases and the V segment lost 5 bases, leaving 14 bases of the junction unmatched. The germline CDR1 and CDR2 sequences are MRHNA and SNTAGT. The CDR3 sequence is 18 residues long.

The chain has TRBV5-1 and TRBJ1-6; the D is unclear. Germline-derived CDR1 and CDR2 are SGHRS and YFSETQ. The CDR3 length is 16 residues. V was shortened by 7 bases and J by 0 bases, with 14 bases between the two germline ends. The CDR3 sequence: CASGPATSSYNSPLHF. The CDR3 nucleotides are TGCGCCAGCGGGCCAGCGACTAGCTCCTATAATTCACCCCTCCACTTT.

The chain recombines TRBV6-5 with TRBJ1-5; no reliable D call. This CDR3 has 13 amino acids. In germline, CDR1 is MNHEY, CDR2 SVGAGI. Between the trimmed V and J ends, which lost 7 bases and 5 bases, there was a span of 12 bases. CDR3 loop: CASMVGPDQPQHF. The CDR3 DNA sequence: TGTGCCAGCATGGTGGGCCCCGATCAGCCCCAGCATTTT.

V usage is TRBV5-1 and J usage is TRBJ1-2; D remains unclear. The CDR3 is made up of 12 amino acids. Germline-derived CDR1 and CDR2 are SGHRS and YFSETQ. The V end lost 0 bases, the J end lost 6 bases, and 6 bases lay between the germline ends. CDR3 sequence (DNA): TGCGCCAGCAGCTTGGGGGAGAATGGCTACACCTTC. Its protein product is CASSLGENGYTF.

The V and J genes are TRBV10-3 and TRBJ1-5, with D possibly being TRBD1 (5 bases). V was shortened by 6 bases and J by 2 bases, with 11 bases between the two germline ends. In germline, CDR1 is ENHRY, CDR2 SYGVKD. The CDR3 spans 14 residues. The CDR3 DNA reads as TGTGCCATCAGGGAAGGGGTGGGCAATCAGCCCCAGCATTTT. Protein sequence: CAIREGVGNQPQHF.

V usage is TRBV4-3 and J usage is TRBJ2-7, with D unresolved. V lost 1 base, J lost 5 bases, and 9 bases lay in between. The CDR3 covers 13 residues. Germline V gene lookup returns CDR1 LGHNA and CDR2 YSLEER. The CDR3 nucleotides are TGCGCCAGCAGCCAAGGAGCGTGGGACGAGCAGTACTTC. It specifies CASSQGAWDEQYF.

The gene calls are TRBV30 and TRBJ2-7; TRBD1 aligns across 11 bases. From germline, CDR1 is GTSNPN and CDR2 SVGIG (reference sequence). The CDR3 consists of 14 residues. V gave up 8 bases and J gave up 6 bases; unmatched junction bases: 12. The chain's CDR3 is CALRPRGQGGEQYF. CDR3 nucleotide sequence: TGTGCCCTGCGGCCCCGGGGACAGGGGGGCGAGCAGTACTTC.

The chain combines TRBV6-2 or TRBV6-3 with TRBJ1-2; D gene uncertain. Trimming cost V 5 bases and J 7 bases, with 11 bases left between them. Germline V gene lookup returns CDR1 MNHEY and CDR2 SVGEGT. The length of the CDR3 is 12 residues. CDR3 DNA: TGTGCCAGCAGTCCCGGGGATCTTGGCTACACCTTC. This sequence encodes CASSPGDLGYTF.

The genes are TRBV19 and TRBJ2-1, with 10 bases aligning to TRBD1. Germline CDR1 is LNHDA and CDR2 is SQIVND (reference sequence). The trim removed 4 bases at V and 4 bases at J, leaving 7 bases unmatched. The CDR3 has 16 amino acids. The CDR3 loop is CASSRSGDRGYNEQFF. CDR3 bases: TGTGCCAGTAGTAGGTCGGGGGACAGGGGATACAATGAGCAGTTCTTC.

The rearrangement joins TRBV18 to TRBJ1-2; D may be TRBD1 (5 bases). Germline V CDR1 and CDR2: KGHSH, LQKENI. The length of the CDR3 is 15 residues. The germline V and J ends were trimmed by 2 bases and 4 bases, with 14 bases remaining between them. The CDR3 bases are TGTGCCAGCTCACCAGTCAGGGATGGCGGCTATGGCTACACCTTC. It specifies CASSPVRDGGYGYTF. Based on the CDR3 plus reference TRBV18 and TRBJ1-2, the full variable domain is NAGVMQNPRHLVRRRGQEARLRCSPMKGHSHVYWYRQLPEEGLKFMVYLQKENIIDESGMPKERFSAEFPKEGPSILRIQQVVRGDSAAYFCASSPVRDGGYGYTFGSGTRLTVV.

The chain is built from TRBV7-9 and TRBJ2-7; D not certain. V lost 5 bases and J lost 3, with 5 bases in between. The CDR3 contains 11 residues. CDR1 is SEHNR, CDR2 FQNEAQ, per germline (reference sequence). This CDR3 is CASSNIYEQYF. DNA of the CDR3: TGTGCCAGCAGCAATATCTACGAGCAGTACTTC.

The V and J genes are TRBV6-6 and TRBJ1-4, with D tentatively TRBD1 (5 bases). This CDR3 contains 16 residues. Trimming left V 0 bases short and J 3 bases short, with 11 bases between. Germline CDR1 is MNHNY and CDR2 is SVGAGI (reference sequence). The chain's CDR3 is CASSYSRQTSNEKLFF. DNA for the CDR3: TGTGCCAGCAGTTACTCGAGACAGACCTCTAATGAAAAACTGTTTTTT.

This chain joins TRBV28 and TRBJ1-3, with 7 bases identical to TRBD1. Germline trimming cut 5 bases from V and 0 bases from J; bases unmatched to any gene: 7. Looked up from germline, CDR1 is MDHEN and CDR2 is SYDVKM. The CDR3 sequence is 16 residues long. The chain's CDR3 is CASSGLTGPSGNTIYF. The CDR3 bases are TGTGCCAGCAGTGGGCTGACAGGGCCCTCTGGAAACACCATATATTTT. Full variable domain (missing parts from reference TRBV28 and TRBJ1-3): DVKVTQSSRYLVKRTGEKVFLECVQDMDHENMFWYRQDPGLGLRLIYFSYDVKMKEKGDIPEGYSVSREKKERFSLILESASTNQTSMYLCASSGLTGPSGNTIYFGEGSWLTVV.

J is TRBJ1-3 and V is TRBV5-1; 10 positions agree with TRBD1. Germline loops: CDR1 SGHRS, CDR2 YFSETQ. Trimming took 7 bases from V and 1 from J; bases not matched to a gene: 2. The length of the CDR3 is 14 residues. CDR3 region: CASGQGGSGNTIYF. CDR3 nucleotides: TGCGCCAGCGGACAGGGGGGTTCTGGAAACACCATATATTTT. Supplemented by reference TRBV5-1 and TRBJ1-3, the full variable domain reads KAGVTQTPRYLIKTRGQQVTLSCSPISGHRSVSWYQQTPGQGLQFLFEYFSETQRNKGNFPGRFSGRQFSNSRSEMNVSTLELGDSALYLCASGQGGSGNTIYFGEGSWLTVV.

This chain uses TRBV27 with TRBJ2-7, with a possible D match to TRBD2 (5 bases). Germline CDR1 and CDR2: MNHEY and SMNVEV (reference sequence). Trimming took 5 bases from V and 0 from J, leaving 14 bases between them. This CDR3 is built from 15 residues. The CDR3 sequence: CASSRDRASSYEQYF. CDR3 in DNA: TGTGCCAGCAGTCGGGATAGGGCAAGCTCCTACGAGCAGTACTTC.

This sequence joins TRBV18 and TRBJ2-7, with a tentative D call TRBD1 (6 bases). Trimming removed 0 bases from V and 5 bases from J, with 17 bases in between. The germline V gene encodes CDR1 KGHSH and CDR2 LQKENI. The CDR3 spans 16 residues. The CDR3 region is CASSPPVGGSGHEQYF. The DNA of the CDR3 is TGTGCCAGCTCACCACCGGTTGGGGGCTCCGGGCACGAGCAGTACTTC.